This T cell receptor (beta chain) was observed in a study of T cell repertoires in ileal Crohn's disease. With 0 bases removed from V and 8 bases from J, the gap between germline ends came to 4 bases. The germline V gene encodes CDR1 GTSNPN and CDR2 SVGIG (reference sequence). The CDR3 sequence is 11 residues long. A remark on this clone: Its antigen is currently unknown.

Whole-study results and caveats: Sorted CD8 T cells held more high-frequency clones than CD4. All patients with clonality above 26.8% had endoscopic recurrence.

This table comes from immunoSEQ multiplex PCR, and its TCRdb copy is limited to in-frame clones, with some not included. This table holds about 5,600 clones, under 85% found once. The source is an adult with Crohn's disease. Sequencing was carried out using ileal tissue. The V call is TRBV30, the J call TRBJ1-4; D unresolved. The CDR3: CAWSVAEKLFF. CDR3 DNA: TGTGCCTGGAGTGTAGCGGAAAAACTGTTTTTT. The full variable domain, its missing parts supplied by reference TRBV30 and TRBJ1-4, is SQTIHQWPATLVQPVGSPLSLECTVEGTSNPNLYWYRQAAGRGLQLLFYSVGIGQISSEVPQNLSASRPQDRQFILSSKKLLLSDSGFYLCAWSVAEKLFFGSGTQLSVL.